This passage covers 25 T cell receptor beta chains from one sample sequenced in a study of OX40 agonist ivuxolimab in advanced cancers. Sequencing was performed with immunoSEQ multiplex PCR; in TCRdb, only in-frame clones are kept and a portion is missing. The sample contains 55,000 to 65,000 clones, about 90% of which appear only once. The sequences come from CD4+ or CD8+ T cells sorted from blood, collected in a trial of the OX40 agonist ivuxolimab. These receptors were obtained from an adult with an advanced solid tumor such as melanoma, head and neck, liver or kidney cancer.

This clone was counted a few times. CDR3 loop: CASSSLDRFNYGYTF. The DNA of the CDR3 is TGTGCCAGCAGTTCCCTAGACAGGTTTAACTATGGCTACACCTTC. The genes are TRBV6-5 and TRBJ1-2; D may be TRBD1 (6 bases). V was shortened by 4 bases and J by 1 base, with 13 bases between the two germline ends. Germline lookup yields CDR1 MNHEY and CDR2 SVGAGI. The CDR3 is 15 amino acids.

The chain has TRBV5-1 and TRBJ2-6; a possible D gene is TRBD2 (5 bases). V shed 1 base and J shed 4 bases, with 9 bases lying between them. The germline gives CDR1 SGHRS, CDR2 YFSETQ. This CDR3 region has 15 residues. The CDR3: CASSLPGSGANVLTF. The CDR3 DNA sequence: TGCGCCAGCAGCTTGCCTGGGAGCGGGGCCAACGTCCTGACTTTC.

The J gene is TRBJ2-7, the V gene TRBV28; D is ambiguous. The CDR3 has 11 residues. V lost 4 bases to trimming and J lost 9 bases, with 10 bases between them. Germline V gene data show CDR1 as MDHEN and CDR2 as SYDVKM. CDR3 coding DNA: TGTGCCAGCAGTTCCCTGACGGTGCAGTACTTC. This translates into CASSSLTVQYF.

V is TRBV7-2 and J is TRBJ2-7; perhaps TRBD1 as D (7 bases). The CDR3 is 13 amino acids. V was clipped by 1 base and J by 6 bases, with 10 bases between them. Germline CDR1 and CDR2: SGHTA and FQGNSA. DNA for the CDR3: TGTGCCAGCAGCTTAGGCAGGGGGGTCGAGCAGTACTTC. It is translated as CASSLGRGVEQYF.

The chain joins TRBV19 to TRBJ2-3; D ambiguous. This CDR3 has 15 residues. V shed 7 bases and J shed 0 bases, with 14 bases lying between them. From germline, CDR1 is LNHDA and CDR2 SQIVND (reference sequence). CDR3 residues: CASTPFAASTDTQYF. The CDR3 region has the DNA TGTGCCAGTACCCCCTTCGCGGCCAGCACAGATACGCAGTATTTT.

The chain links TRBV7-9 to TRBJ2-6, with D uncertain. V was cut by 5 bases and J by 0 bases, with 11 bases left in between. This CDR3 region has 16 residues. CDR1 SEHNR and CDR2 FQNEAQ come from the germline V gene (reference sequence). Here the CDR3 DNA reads TGTGCCAGCAGCCCGGAGAGGAGCTCTGGGGCCAACGTCCTGACTTTC. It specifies CASSPERSSGANVLTF.

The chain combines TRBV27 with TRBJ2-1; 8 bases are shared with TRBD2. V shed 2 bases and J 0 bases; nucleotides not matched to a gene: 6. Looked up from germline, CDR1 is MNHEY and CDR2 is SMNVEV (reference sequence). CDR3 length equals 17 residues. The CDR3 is CASSLRVAGSSYNEQFF. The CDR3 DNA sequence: TGTGCCAGCAGTTTACGGGTAGCGGGAAGCTCCTACAATGAGCAGTTCTTC.

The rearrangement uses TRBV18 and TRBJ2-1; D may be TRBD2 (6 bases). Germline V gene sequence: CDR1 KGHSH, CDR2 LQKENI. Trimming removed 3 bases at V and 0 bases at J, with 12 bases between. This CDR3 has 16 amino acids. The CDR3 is CASSPLAESSYNEQFF. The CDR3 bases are TGTGCCAGCTCACCCTTAGCGGAGAGCTCCTACAATGAGCAGTTCTTC.

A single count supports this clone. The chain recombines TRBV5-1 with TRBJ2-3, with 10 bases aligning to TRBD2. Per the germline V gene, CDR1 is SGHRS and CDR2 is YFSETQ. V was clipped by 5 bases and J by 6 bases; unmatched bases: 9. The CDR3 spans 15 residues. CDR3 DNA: TGCGCCAGCAGGACAGTAGCGGGAGGTCCGGATACGCAGTATTTT. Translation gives CASRTVAGGPDTQYF.

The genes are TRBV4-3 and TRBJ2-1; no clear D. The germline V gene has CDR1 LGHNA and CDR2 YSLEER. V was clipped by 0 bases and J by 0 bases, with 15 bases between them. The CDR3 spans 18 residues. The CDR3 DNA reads TGCGCCAGCAGCCAAGATCAACCCGGTCGGAGCTCCTACAATGAGCAGTTCTTC. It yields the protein CASSQDQPGRSSYNEQFF.

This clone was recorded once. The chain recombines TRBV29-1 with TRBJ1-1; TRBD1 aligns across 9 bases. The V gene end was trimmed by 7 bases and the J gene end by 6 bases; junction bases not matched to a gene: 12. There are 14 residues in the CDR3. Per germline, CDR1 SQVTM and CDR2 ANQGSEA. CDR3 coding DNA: TGCAGCGCGGTCAGACGGACAGGGGACCCTGAAGCTTTCTTT. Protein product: CSAVRRTGDPEAFF.

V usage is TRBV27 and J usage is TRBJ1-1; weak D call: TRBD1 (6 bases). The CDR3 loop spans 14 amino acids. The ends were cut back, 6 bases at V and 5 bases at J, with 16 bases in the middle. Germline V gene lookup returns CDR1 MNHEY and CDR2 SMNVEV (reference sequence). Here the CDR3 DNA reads TGTGCCAGCAGGCCTACAGGGTCCGTAACTGAAGCTTTCTTT. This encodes CASRPTGSVTEAFF.

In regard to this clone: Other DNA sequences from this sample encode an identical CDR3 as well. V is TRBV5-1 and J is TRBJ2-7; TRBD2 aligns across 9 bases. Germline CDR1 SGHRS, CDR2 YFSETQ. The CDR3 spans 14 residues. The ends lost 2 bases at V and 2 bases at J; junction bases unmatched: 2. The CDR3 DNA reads TGCGCCAGCAGCTTTAGCGGGAGCCCCTACGAGCAGTACTTC. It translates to CASSFSGSPYEQYF.

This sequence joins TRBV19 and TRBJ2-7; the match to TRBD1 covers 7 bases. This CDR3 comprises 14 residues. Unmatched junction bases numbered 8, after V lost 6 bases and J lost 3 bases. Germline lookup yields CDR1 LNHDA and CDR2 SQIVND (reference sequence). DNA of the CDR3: TGTGCCAGTAGCACCGGGACAGCGATCTACGAGCAGTACTTC. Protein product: CASSTGTAIYEQYF. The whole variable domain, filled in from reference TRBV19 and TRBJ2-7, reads DGGITQSPKYLFRKEGQNVTLSCEQNLNHDAMYWYRQDPGQGLRLIYYSQIVNDFQKGDIAEGYSVSREKKESFPLTVTSAQKNPTAFYLCASSTGTAIYEQYFGPGTRLTVT.

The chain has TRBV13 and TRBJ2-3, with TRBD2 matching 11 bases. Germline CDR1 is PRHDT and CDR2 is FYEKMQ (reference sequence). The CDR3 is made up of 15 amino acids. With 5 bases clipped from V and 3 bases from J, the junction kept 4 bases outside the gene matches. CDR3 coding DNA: TGTGCCAGCAGCCTAGCGGGAGGTAGGACAGATACGCAGTATTTT. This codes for CASSLAGGRTDTQYF.

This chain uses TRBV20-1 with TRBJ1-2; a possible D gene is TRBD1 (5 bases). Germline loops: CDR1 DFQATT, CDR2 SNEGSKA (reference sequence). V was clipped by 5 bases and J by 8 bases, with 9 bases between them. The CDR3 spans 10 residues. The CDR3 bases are TGCAGTGCTGGGACTGAGGGCTACACCTTC. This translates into CSAGTEGYTF.

The CDR3 nucleotides are TGTGCCAGAAGCTTGACAGACCCTAGCACAGATACGCAGTATTTT. Residues: CARSLTDPSTDTQYF. The chain has TRBV5-3 and TRBJ2-3; D is uncertain. TRBV5-3 is noted as an ORF with a role that remains uncertain. V was shortened by 1 base and J by 0 bases, with 9 bases between the two germline ends. CDR3 length: 15 residues.

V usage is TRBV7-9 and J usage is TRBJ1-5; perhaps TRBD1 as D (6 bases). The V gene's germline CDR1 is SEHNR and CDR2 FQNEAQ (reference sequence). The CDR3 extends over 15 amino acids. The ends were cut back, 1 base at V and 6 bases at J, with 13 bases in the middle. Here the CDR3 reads CASSLEGGGSQPQHF. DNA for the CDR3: TGTGCCAGCAGCTTAGAAGGGGGTGGAAGTCAGCCCCAGCATTTT.

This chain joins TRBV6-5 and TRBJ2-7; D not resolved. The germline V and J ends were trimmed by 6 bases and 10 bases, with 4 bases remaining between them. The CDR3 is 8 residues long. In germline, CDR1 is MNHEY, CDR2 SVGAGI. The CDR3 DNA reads TGTGCCAGCAGGGGACAGTACTTC. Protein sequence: CASRGQYF.

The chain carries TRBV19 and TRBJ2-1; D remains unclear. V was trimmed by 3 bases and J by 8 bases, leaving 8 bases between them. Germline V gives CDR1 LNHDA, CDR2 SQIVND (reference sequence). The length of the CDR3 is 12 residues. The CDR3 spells CASSMYVDEQFF. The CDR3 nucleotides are TGTGCCAGTAGTATGTATGTAGATGAGCAGTTCTTC.

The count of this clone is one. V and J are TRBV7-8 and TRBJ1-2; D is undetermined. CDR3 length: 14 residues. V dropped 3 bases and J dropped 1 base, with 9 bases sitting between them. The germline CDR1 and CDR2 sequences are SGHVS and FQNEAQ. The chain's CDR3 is CASSLGTLNYGYTF. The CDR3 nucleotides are TGTGCCAGCAGCTTGGGCACCCTTAACTATGGCTACACCTTC.

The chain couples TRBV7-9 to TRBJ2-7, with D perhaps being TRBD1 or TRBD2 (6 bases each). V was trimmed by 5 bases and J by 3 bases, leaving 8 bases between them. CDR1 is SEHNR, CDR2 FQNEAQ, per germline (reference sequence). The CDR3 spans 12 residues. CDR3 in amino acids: CASSRGDYEQYF. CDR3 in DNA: TGTGCCAGCAGCAGGGGGGACTACGAGCAGTACTTC.

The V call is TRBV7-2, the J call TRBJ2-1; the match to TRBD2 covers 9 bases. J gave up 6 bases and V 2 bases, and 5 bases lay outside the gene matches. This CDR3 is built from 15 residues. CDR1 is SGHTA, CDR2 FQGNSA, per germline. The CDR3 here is CASSLNLAGSNEQFF. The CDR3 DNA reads TGTGCCAGCAGCTTAAACCTAGCGGGAAGCAATGAGCAGTTCTTC.

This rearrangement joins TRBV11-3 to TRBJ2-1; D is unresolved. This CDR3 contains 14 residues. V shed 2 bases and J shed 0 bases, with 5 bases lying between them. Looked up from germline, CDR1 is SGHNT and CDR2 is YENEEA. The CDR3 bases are TGTGCCAGCAGCTTAAGCAGCTCCTACAATGAGCAGTTCTTC. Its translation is CASSLSSSYNEQFF.

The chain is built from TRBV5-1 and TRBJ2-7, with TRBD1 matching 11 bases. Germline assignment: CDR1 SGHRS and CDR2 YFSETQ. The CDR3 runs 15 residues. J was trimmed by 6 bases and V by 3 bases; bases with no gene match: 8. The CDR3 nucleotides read TGCGCCAGCAGCTCGAACCCCGGGACAGGGGGCGAGCAGTACTTC. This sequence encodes CASSSNPGTGGEQYF. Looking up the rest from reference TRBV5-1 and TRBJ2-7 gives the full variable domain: KAGVTQTPRYLIKTRGQQVTLSCSPISGHRSVSWYQQTPGQGLQFLFEYFSETQRNKGNFPGRFSGRQFSNSRSEMNVSTLELGDSALYLCASSSNPGTGGEQYFGPGTRLTVT.